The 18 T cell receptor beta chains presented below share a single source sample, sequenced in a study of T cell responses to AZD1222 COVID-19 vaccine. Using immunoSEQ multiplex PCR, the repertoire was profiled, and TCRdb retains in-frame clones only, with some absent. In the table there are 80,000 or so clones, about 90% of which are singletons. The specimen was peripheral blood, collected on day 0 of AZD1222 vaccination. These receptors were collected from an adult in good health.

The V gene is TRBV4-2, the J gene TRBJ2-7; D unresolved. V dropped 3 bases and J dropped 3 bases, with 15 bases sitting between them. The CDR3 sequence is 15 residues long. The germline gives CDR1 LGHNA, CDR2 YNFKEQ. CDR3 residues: CASSHWSVPYYEQYF. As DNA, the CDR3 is TGTGCCAGCAGCCACTGGTCAGTTCCTTACTACGAGCAGTACTTC.

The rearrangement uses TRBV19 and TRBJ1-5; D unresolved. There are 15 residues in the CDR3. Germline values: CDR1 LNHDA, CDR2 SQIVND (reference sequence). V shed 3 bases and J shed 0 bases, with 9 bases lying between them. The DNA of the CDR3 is TGTGCCAGTAGTATCATGAAGGGTAGCAATCAGCCCCAGCATTTT. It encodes CASSIMKGSNQPQHF. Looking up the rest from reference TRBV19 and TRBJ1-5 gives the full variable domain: DGGITQSPKYLFRKEGQNVTLSCEQNLNHDAMYWYRQDPGQGLRLIYYSQIVNDFQKGDIAEGYSVSREKKESFPLTVTSAQKNPTAFYLCASSIMKGSNQPQHFGDGTRLSIL.

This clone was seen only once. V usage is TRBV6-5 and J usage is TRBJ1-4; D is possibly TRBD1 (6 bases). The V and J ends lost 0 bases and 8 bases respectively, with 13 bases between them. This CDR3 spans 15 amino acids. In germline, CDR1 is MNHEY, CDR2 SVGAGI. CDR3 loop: CASSYSWDNAEKLFF. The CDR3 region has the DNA TGTGCCAGCAGTTACTCTTGGGACAATGCGGAAAAACTGTTTTTT.

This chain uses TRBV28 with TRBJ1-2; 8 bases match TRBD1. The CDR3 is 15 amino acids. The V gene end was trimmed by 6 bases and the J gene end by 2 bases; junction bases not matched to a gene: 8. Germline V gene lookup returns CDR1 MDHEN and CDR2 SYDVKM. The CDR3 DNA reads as TGTGCCAGCAGAGCAGGGGGCGGTGGAAACTATGGCTACACCTTC. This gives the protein CASRAGGGGNYGYTF.

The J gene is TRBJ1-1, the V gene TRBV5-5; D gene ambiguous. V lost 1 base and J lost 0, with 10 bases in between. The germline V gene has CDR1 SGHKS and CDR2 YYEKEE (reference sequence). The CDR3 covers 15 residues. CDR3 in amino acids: CASSLLVQLNTEAFF. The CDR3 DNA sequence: TGTGCCAGCAGCTTGCTTGTTCAATTGAACACTGAAGCTTTCTTT.

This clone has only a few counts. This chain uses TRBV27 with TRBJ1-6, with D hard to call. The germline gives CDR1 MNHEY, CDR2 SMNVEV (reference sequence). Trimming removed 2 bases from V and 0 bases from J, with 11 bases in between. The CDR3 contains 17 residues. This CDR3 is CASSLGSRSSYNSPLHF. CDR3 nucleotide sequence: TGTGCCAGCAGTTTAGGGAGCCGGAGCTCCTATAATTCACCCCTCCACTTT.

CDR3 region: CASSLLASTDTQYF. The CDR3 DNA reads as TGTGCCAGCAGCTTACTAGCTAGCACAGATACGCAGTATTTT. This sequence joins TRBV11-3 and TRBJ2-3; the D gene is possibly TRBD2 (5 bases). CDR1 is SGHNT and CDR2 is YENEEA in the germline V gene. Trimming pared 2 bases from V and 0 bases from J, leaving 6 bases between. The CDR3 consists of 14 residues.

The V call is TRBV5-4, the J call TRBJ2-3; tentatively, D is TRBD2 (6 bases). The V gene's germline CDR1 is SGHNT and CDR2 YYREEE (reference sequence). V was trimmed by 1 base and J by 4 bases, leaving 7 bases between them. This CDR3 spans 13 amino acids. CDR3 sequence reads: CASSLWGADTQYF. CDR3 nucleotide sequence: TGTGCCAGCAGCTTGTGGGGGGCAGATACGCAGTATTTT.

The CDR3 loop is CAISEMGSATYNEQFF. The CDR3 DNA reads as TGTGCCATCAGTGAGATGGGGTCAGCGACCTACAATGAGCAGTTCTTC. The rearrangement links TRBV10-3 to TRBJ2-1; D gene unclear. The CDR3 is 16 amino acids. Germline CDR1 is ENHRY and CDR2 is SYGVKD. V lost 2 bases and J 2 bases, leaving 13 bases between the germline ends.

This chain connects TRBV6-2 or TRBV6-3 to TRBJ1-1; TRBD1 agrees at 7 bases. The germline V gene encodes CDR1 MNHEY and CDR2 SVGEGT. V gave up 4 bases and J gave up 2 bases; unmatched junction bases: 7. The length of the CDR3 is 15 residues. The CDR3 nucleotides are TGTGCCAGCAGTTTACAGGGGTTGATCAACACTGAAGCTTTCTTT. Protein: CASSLQGLINTEAFF.

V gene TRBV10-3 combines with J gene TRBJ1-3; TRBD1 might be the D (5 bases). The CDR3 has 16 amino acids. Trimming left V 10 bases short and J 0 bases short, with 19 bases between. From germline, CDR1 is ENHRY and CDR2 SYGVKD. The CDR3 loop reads CATGRGDAGSGNTIYF. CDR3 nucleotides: TGTGCCACCGGTCGAGGGGACGCAGGCTCTGGAAACACCATATATTTT.

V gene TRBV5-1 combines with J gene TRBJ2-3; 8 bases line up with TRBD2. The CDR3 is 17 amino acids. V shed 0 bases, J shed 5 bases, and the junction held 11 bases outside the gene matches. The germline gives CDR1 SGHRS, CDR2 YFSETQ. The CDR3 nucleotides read TGCGCCAGCAGCTTGGGGTTCCGAGCGGGGGCAAAAGATACGCAGTATTTT. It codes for CASSLGFRAGAKDTQYF.

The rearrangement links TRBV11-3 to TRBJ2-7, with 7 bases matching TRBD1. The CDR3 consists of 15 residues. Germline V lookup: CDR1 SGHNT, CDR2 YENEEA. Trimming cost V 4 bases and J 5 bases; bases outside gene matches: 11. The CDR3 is CASSSPTGIVNEQYF. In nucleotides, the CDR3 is TGTGCCAGCAGCTCCCCGACAGGGATCGTAAACGAGCAGTACTTC.

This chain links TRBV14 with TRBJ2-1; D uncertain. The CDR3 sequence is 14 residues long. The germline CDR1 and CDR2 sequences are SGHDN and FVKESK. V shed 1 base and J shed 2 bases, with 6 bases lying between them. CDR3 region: CASSQGSAYNEQFF. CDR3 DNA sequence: TGTGCCAGCAGCCAAGGGTCAGCCTACAATGAGCAGTTCTTC. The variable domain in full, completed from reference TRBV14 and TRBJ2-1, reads EAGVTQFPSHSVIEKGQTVTLRCDPISGHDNLYWYRRVMGKEIKFLLHFVKESKQDESGMPNNRFLAERTGGTYSTLKVQPAELEDSGVYFCASSQGSAYNEQFFGPGTRLTVL.

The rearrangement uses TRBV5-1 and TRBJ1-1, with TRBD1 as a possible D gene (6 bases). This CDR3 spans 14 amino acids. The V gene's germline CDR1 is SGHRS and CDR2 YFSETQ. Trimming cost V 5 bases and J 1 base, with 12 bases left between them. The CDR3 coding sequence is TGCGCCAGCAGTCGTAGACAGGAGAACACTGAAGCTTTCTTT. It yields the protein CASSRRQENTEAFF.

The CDR3 protein is CATSVAAGGTDTQYF. The DNA of the CDR3 is TGTGCCACCAGCGTGGCGGCGGGGGGTACAGATACGCAGTATTTT. This chain joins TRBV24-1 and TRBJ2-3; 8 bases agree with TRBD2. The junction had 8 bases not matched to a gene; V was cut back by 7 bases and J by 3 bases. In germline, CDR1 is KGHDR, CDR2 SFDVKD. This CDR3 spans 15 amino acids.

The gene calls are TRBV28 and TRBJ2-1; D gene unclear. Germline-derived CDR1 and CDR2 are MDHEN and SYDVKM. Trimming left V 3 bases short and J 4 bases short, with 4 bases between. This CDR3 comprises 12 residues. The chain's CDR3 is CASSLVYNEQFF. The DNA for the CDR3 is TGTGCCAGCAGTTTGGTTTACAATGAGCAGTTCTTC.

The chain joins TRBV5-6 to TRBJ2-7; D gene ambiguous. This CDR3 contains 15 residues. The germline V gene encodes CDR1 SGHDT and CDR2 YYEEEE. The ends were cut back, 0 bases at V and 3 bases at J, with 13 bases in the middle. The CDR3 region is CASSLDRRRNYEQYF. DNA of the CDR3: TGTGCCAGCAGCTTGGATCGGCGCCGGAACTACGAGCAGTACTTC.